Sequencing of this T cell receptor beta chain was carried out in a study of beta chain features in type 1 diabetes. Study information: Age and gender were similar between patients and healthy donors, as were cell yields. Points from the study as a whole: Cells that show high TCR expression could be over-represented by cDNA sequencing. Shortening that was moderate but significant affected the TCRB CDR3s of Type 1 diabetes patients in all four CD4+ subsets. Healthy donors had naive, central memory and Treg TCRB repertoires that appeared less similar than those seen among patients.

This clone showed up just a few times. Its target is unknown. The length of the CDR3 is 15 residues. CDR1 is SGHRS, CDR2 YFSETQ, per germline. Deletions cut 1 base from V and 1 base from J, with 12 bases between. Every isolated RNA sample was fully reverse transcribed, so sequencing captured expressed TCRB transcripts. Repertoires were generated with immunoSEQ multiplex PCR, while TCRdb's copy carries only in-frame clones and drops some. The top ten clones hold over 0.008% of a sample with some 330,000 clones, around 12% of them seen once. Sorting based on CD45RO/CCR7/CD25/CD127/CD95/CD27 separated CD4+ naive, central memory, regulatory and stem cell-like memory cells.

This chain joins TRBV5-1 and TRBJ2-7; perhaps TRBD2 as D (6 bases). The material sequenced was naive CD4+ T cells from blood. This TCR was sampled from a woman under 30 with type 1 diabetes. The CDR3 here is CASSLTGGLSYEQYF. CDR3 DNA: TGCGCCAGCAGCTTGACCGGGGGACTTTCCTACGAGCAGTACTTC.